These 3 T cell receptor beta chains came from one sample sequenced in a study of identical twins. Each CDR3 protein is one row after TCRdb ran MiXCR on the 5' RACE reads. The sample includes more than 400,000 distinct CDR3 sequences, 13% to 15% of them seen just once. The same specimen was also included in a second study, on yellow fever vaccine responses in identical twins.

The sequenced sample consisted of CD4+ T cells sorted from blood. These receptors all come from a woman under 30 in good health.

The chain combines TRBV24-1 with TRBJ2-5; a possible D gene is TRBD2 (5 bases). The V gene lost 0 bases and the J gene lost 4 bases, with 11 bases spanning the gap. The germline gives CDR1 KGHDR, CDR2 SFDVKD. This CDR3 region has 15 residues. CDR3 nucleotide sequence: TGTGCCACCAGTGATTTGGGGGAGACGTCAGAGACCCAGTACTTC. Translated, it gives CATSDLGETSETQYF.

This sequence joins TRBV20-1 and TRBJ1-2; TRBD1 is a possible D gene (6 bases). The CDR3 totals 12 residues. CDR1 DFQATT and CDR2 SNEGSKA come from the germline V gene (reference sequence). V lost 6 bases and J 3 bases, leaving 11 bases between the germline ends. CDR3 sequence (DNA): TGCAGTGCCACACAGGGAGACTATGGCTACACCTTC. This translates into CSATQGDYGYTF.

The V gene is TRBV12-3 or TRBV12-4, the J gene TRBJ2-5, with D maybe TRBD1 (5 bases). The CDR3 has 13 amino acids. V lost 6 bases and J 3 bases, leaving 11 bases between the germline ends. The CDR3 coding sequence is TGTGCCAGCAGCCGGACAAGGAAAGAGACCCAGTACTTC. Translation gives CASSRTRKETQYF.